The TCR beta chain under discussion was sequenced for a study of T-cell memory formation after mild COVID-19. Whole-study findings and limits: A second wave expanding day 15 to 37 was CD4+-biased; contracting clones were balanced.

TCRdb itself ran the 5' RACE reads through MiXCR, one entry per CDR3 protein. The sample has approximately 99,000 distinct CDR3 sequences; over 15% are singletons. In this sample, this clonotype turned up a few times. What it binds is not known. The clonotype comes from a young man who had mild COVID-19 (a few samples of this study predate the infection). Cell type and time point are not known. Sequenced sample: PBMCs or a T cell subset sorted from them (not recorded which).

The chain's CDR3 is CASSRNRDYGYTF. Here the CDR3 DNA reads TGTGCCAGCAGCAGAAACAGGGATTATGGCTACACCTTC. This chain joins TRBV7-9 and TRBJ1-2, with D possibly TRBD1 on 6 matching bases. V lost 5 bases and J 5 bases, leaving 12 bases between the germline ends. The CDR3 spans 13 residues. CDR1 SEHNR and CDR2 FQNEAQ come from the germline V gene (reference sequence).